This TCR beta chain was captured by sequencing in a study of response to subunit inactivated influenza vaccine. This CDR3 spans 16 amino acids. Germline V lookup: CDR1 SGHRS, CDR2 YFSETQ. The trim removed 2 bases at V and 5 bases at J, leaving 9 bases unmatched. TCRdb passed the RT-PCR reads through MiXCR, listing each CDR3 protein once. The profile shows about 240,000 distinct CDR3 sequences, 12% of them singletons. Study outcomes and limitations: Seasonal influenza vaccination, on each occasion, was suggested by the authors to recruit few new T cells.

Only a few counts were recorded for this clonotype. Its antigen remains unknown. This clonotype was obtained from a man aged 50-60 years who received an inactivated influenza vaccine. The sample here was non-naive T cells sorted from PBMCs, taken 14 to 15 days before vaccination. This chain links TRBV5-1 with TRBJ2-2; the match to TRBD2 covers 7 bases. The CDR3 region is CASSLFSAGDTGELFF. DNA for the CDR3: TGCGCCAGCAGCTTATTTTCGGCGGGAGATACCGGGGAGCTGTTTTTT.